The 9 T cell receptor beta chains in this list originate from one sample, sequenced in a study of blood T cells in healthy people across ages (dated by TCRdb to 2014 to 2015). The library was prepared using 5' RACE. The listed sequencing device is Illumina HiSeq 2500. A second PCR of 7 to 11 cycles was performed with a sample-barcoded 5' primer and a J-beta primer mix. TCRdb handled the public reads itself, with Q25 trimming in fastp and clone calling in MiXCR, and kept productive beta chains. Merged by CDR3 protein, the rows form single entries marked with the most common genes and DNA. Across this sample there are 450,000 to 700,000 distinct CDR3 sequences, with 27% seen only once. The ten top clones hold approximately 18% of the sample. The sample taken for sequencing was blood. Receptors originate from a woman between 70 and 85 years old in good health.

This clonotype has a handful of counts. This chain links TRBV7-2 with TRBJ1-3; weak D call: TRBD1 (5 bases). CDR1 is SGHTA, CDR2 FQGNSA, per germline. The CDR3 totals 13 residues. The V and J ends lost 6 bases and 4 bases respectively, with 10 bases between them. CDR3 region: CASRLQAGNTIYF. The CDR3, as DNA: TGTGCCAGCAGATTACAGGCCGGAAACACCATATATTTT.

This clonotype has a handful of counts. At one of its ends the junction is not consistent with the germline gene, which may arise from a read error. V and J are TRBV6-5 and TRBJ1-1; no firm D call. The CDR3 loop spans 14 amino acids. Germline assignment: CDR1 MNHEY and CDR2 SVGAGI. As DNA, the CDR3 is TGTGCCAGCACCCGGGGAGGATTGAACGCTGAAGCTTTCTTT. The encoded protein is CASTRGGLNAEAFF.

This clonotype was counted between two and nine times. The genes are TRBV9 and TRBJ2-1; 11 bases match TRBD2. Unmatched junction bases numbered 3, after V lost 2 bases and J lost 8 bases. CDR1 and CDR2 (germline): SGDLS, YYNGEE. There are 14 residues in the CDR3. CDR3 nucleotides: TGTGCCAGCAGCGTCCTACTAGCGGGGGATGAGCAGTTCTTC. It codes for CASSVLLAGDEQFF.

This clonotype came up a few times. As DNA, the CDR3 is TGTGCCAGCAGGTCAGCGGGGGGCCAATTAAAAAGCACAGATACGCAGTATTTT. This codes for CASRSAGGQLKSTDTQYF. The chain joins TRBV25-1 to TRBJ2-3, with 9 bases aligning to TRBD2. CDR1 is MGHDK, CDR2 SYGVNS, per germline. V trimming: 6 bases; J trimming: 0 bases; junction bases outside the gene matches: 13. The CDR3 covers 18 residues.

This clonotype was detected a few times. The chain couples TRBV20-1 to TRBJ2-4; D is unclear. The CDR3 runs 13 residues. V was cut by 0 bases and J by 1 base, with 4 bases left in between. Germline V gene lookup returns CDR1 DFQATT and CDR2 SNEGSKA (reference sequence). Here the CDR3 DNA reads TGCAGTGCTAGAGACAGTGCCAAAAACATTCAGTACTTC. Its translation: CSARDSAKNIQYF.

This chain uses TRBV20-1 with TRBJ2-3; 7 nucleotides agree with TRBD2. This CDR3 is 14 amino acids long. Looked up from germline, CDR1 is DFQATT and CDR2 is SNEGSKA (reference sequence). The V segment lost 8 bases and the J segment 0 bases; nucleotides outside the gene matches: 8. CDR3 loop: CSSGTTLSTDTQYF. CDR3 in DNA: TGCAGTTCCGGGACTACCCTTAGCACAGATACGCAGTATTTT.

This clonotype was observed at least ten times. This chain uses TRBV3-1 with TRBJ2-7; 7 positions agree with TRBD2. The CDR3 covers 14 residues. Germline V gives CDR1 LGHDT, CDR2 YNNKEL (reference sequence). Losses at the gene ends were 4 bases for V and 2 bases for J; bases not matched to a gene: 5. The CDR3 DNA reads as TGTGCCAGCAGCCGCGGGGGATCCCCCTACGAGCAGTACTTC. Translating gives CASSRGGSPYEQYF.

The V call is TRBV20-1, the J call TRBJ2-7, with D tentatively TRBD2 (7 bases). The CDR3 is 15 amino acids. V gave up 1 base and J gave up 7 bases, with 20 bases separating them. Germline V lookup: CDR1 DFQATT, CDR2 SNEGSKA (reference sequence). CDR3 bases: TGCAGTGCTAGAGGGGGAAAGGGGGGGGACGGGGAGCAGTACTTC. This encodes CSARGGKGGDGEQYF.

This clonotype was detected only a few times. The chain recombines TRBV11-1 with TRBJ1-2; 8 bases align to TRBD1. The V and J ends lost 5 bases and 8 bases, in that order; junction bases with no gene match: 7. The CDR3 is 13 residues long. Germline V gene data show CDR1 as SGHAT and CDR2 as FQDESV (reference sequence). In nucleotides, the CDR3 is TGTGCCAGCAGCCCGACAGGGGACGGAGGCTACACCTTC. Amino acid sequence: CASSPTGDGGYTF.